This TCR beta chain comes out of a study of T cells in Graves' hyperthyroidism and ophthalmopathy. The study's findings and limits: Using 13 V-J features, a model discriminated ophthalmopathy from stable hyperthyroidism.

V was clipped by 4 bases and J by 12 bases, with 12 bases between them. CDR3 length: 11 amino acids. Germline V gene data show CDR1 as SGHVS and CDR2 as FNYEAQ. Remarks on this clonotype: Antigen unknown.

RNA transcripts provided the source from which TCR beta CDR3 regions were amplified. RT-PCR in the first round (using the HTBI primer set) targeted the TCR CDR3. TCRdb reanalysed the multiplex PCR reads using MiXCR and keeps one entry per CDR3 protein. The repertoire holds about 840,000 distinct CDR3 sequences, with 35% to 45% as singletons. These patients, aged 18 to 65, had recently diagnosed hyperthyroidism lasting under 2 months. Together with thyroid ultrasound, orbital computed tomography, serum thyroxine and TRAb, clinical symptoms were used for diagnoses. The receptor was derived from a man between 18 and 29 years old with Graves' hyperthyroidism. The rearrangement links TRBV7-6 to TRBJ2-5; a possible D gene is TRBD2 (6 bases). The sample taken for sequencing was blood. For the CDR3, the DNA is TGTGCCAGCAGCTGGGGGGAATCCGAGTACTTC. It is translated as CASSWGESEYF.